The 30 T cell receptor beta chains given below trace back to one sample, sequenced in a study of early T cells in non-severe SARS-CoV-2 infection. TCRdb passed the 5' RACE reads through MiXCR, listing each CDR3 protein once. The sample has some 50,000 distinct CDR3 sequences, around 6% seen once. The sample consisted of whole blood. The receptors here all came from an adult who was a healthcare worker with PCR-confirmed SARS-CoV-2 infection or an uninfected control (not recorded which).

This clonotype was picked up many times. V usage is TRBV7-2 and J usage is TRBJ1-6, with D uncertain. The CDR3 has 13 amino acids. The germline gives CDR1 SGHTA, CDR2 FQGNSA. V shed 2 bases and J shed 8 bases, with 7 bases lying between them. The CDR3 DNA is TGTGCCAGCAGCTTATTCAGAGATTCACCCCTCCACTTT. This translates into CASSLFRDSPLHF.

This clonotype has a count of ten or more. The rearrangement links TRBV27 to TRBJ2-1; D possibly uses TRBD1 or TRBD2 (5 bases each). Looked up from germline, CDR1 is MNHEY and CDR2 is SMNVEV (reference sequence). CDR3 size: 15 residues. V dropped 6 bases and J dropped 3 bases, with 15 bases sitting between them. The CDR3 spells CASSRSWGIYNEQFF. DNA of the CDR3: TGTGCCAGCAGCCGAAGCTGGGGGATCTACAATGAGCAGTTCTTC.

The chain carries TRBV7-2 and TRBJ2-2; maybe TRBD2 (6 bases). From germline, CDR1 is SGHTA and CDR2 FQGNSA. Trimming removed 1 base from V and 1 base from J, with 7 bases in between. This CDR3 has 15 amino acids. The DNA of the CDR3 is TGTGCCAGCAGCTTAGGCGGGATGAACACCGGGGAGCTGTTTTTT. Protein product: CASSLGGMNTGELFF.

V is TRBV19 and J is TRBJ2-2; the match to TRBD1 covers 8 bases. CDR1 is LNHDA, CDR2 SQIVND, per germline (reference sequence). This CDR3 contains 16 residues. Unmatched junction bases numbered 8, after V lost 3 bases and J lost 5 bases. The DNA for the CDR3 is TGTGCCAGTAGTATTTCCTCCCAGGGGGCTACCGGGGAGCTGTTTTTT. Amino acids: CASSISSQGATGELFF.

This chain connects TRBV9 to TRBJ2-1, with a possible D match to TRBD2 (6 bases). V dropped 4 bases and J dropped 0 bases, with 11 bases sitting between them. The germline gives CDR1 SGDLS, CDR2 YYNGEE. The CDR3 runs 15 residues. The DNA for the CDR3 is TGTGCCAGCAGCCCTTACGGGAGCTCCTACAATGAGCAGTTCTTC. Translating it yields CASSPYGSSYNEQFF. Based on the CDR3 plus reference TRBV9 and TRBJ2-1, the full variable domain is DSGVTQTPKHLITATGQRVTLRCSPRSGDLSVYWYQQSLDQGLQFLIQYYNGEERAKGNILERFSAQQFPDLHSELNLSSLELGDSALYFCASSPYGSSYNEQFFGPGTRLTVL.

J is TRBJ1-2 and V is TRBV27; a weak D match, TRBD1 (5 bases). CDR1 MNHEY and CDR2 SMNVEV come from the germline V gene (reference sequence). Trimming removed 3 bases from V and 4 bases from J, with 15 bases in between. This CDR3 has 15 residues. In nucleotides, the CDR3 is TGTGCCAGCAGTTTTCGTCAGGGCAGCTCCTATGGCTACACCTTC. Its protein product is CASSFRQGSSYGYTF.

This clonotype was seen repeatedly, ten times or more. This chain connects TRBV11-2 to TRBJ1-3, with D unresolved. CDR3 length: 15 amino acids. In germline, CDR1 is SGHAT, CDR2 FQNNGV. V lost 1 base, J lost 1 base, and 8 bases lay in between. CDR3 residues: CASSLAANSGNTIYF. In nucleotides, the CDR3 is TGTGCCAGCAGCTTAGCGGCGAATTCTGGAAACACCATATATTTT.

The chain carries TRBV12-3 or TRBV12-4 and TRBJ2-3, with D possibly being TRBD2 (6 bases). The germline V and J ends were trimmed by 8 bases and 0 bases, with 15 bases remaining between them. This CDR3 comprises 15 residues. The CDR3 here is CASRPSGSSTDTQYF. DNA for the CDR3: TGTGCCAGCCGGCCCAGCGGGTCTAGCACAGATACGCAGTATTTT.

J is TRBJ2-4 and V is TRBV12-3 or TRBV12-4, with no clear D. V lost 6 bases and J lost 0, with 9 bases in between. The CDR3 is 14 residues long. This CDR3 reads CASSPRAAKNIQYF. Written as DNA, the CDR3 is TGTGCCAGCAGCCCAAGGGCAGCCAAAAACATTCAGTACTTC.

This chain joins TRBV4-1 and TRBJ1-4, with 11 bases lining up with TRBD1. The CDR3 covers 16 residues. Losses at the gene ends were 4 bases for V and 6 bases for J; bases not matched to a gene: 7. Germline CDR1 reads MGHRA; CDR2 reads YSYEKL. The CDR3 protein is CASSRGQGARDEKLFF. CDR3 bases: TGCGCCAGCAGCCGAGGACAGGGGGCGCGCGATGAAAAACTGTTTTTT.

The chain combines TRBV7-6 with TRBJ1-1; D not certain. The ends were cut back, 2 bases at V and 4 bases at J, with 8 bases in the middle. CDR3 length equals 13 residues. Germline V gene data show CDR1 as SGHVS and CDR2 as FNYEAQ. The CDR3 protein is CASSLNLITEAFF. DNA for the CDR3: TGTGCCAGCAGCTTAAATCTCATCACTGAAGCTTTCTTT.

Note on this clonotype: The germline gene is not matched at one end of the junction; a read error may be the cause. CDR3 bases: TGTACCAGCAGCCCAGGACAGTCCTACGAGCAGTACTTC. Amino acids: CTSSPGQSYEQYF. V gene TRBV7-3 combines with J gene TRBJ2-7; TRBD1 is a possible D gene (6 bases). The germline gives CDR1 SGHTA, CDR2 FQGTGA. This CDR3 is built from 13 residues.

This clonotype has just a few counts. The chain has TRBV11-3 and TRBJ2-1; D is possibly TRBD1 (5 bases). V was trimmed by 4 bases and J by 3 bases, leaving 10 bases between them. This CDR3 contains 14 residues. The V gene's germline CDR1 is SGHNT and CDR2 YENEEA. The CDR3 sequence is CASSSVDSYNEQFF. The CDR3 nucleotides read TGTGCCAGCAGCTCCGTCGACAGCTACAATGAGCAGTTCTTC.

This clonotype appeared a few times. The DNA for the CDR3 is TGTGCCAGTAGTATCATCCCAAACCCTCCGGGACACCGCCTCGAGCAGTACTTC. Its translation: CASSIIPNPPGHRLEQYF. The gene calls are TRBV19 and TRBJ2-7; D is possibly TRBD1 (6 bases). The germline V and J ends were trimmed by 3 bases and 6 bases, with 27 bases remaining between them. There are 18 residues in the CDR3. CDR1 LNHDA and CDR2 SQIVND come from the germline V gene (reference sequence).

This chain connects TRBV6-6 to TRBJ1-5; TRBD1 matches at 8 bases. V trimming: 10 bases; J trimming: 5 bases; junction bases outside the gene matches: 7. CDR1 and CDR2 from the germline V gene are MNHNY and SVGAGI (reference sequence). The CDR3 sequence is 13 residues long. The CDR3 here is CATSTGGYQPQHF. CDR3 nucleotides: TGTGCCACATCAACAGGGGGGTATCAGCCCCAGCATTTT.

This clonotype was counted many times. This rearrangement joins TRBV9 to TRBJ2-5; a weak D match, TRBD2 (6 bases). V was pared by 2 bases and J by 1 base, with 18 bases between. Per germline, CDR1 SGDLS and CDR2 YYNGEE. The CDR3 has 17 residues. The CDR3 region has the DNA TGTGCCAGCAGCGTGGGGAGAAGGCGGGGAGCCCAAGAGACCCAGTACTTC. Translation: CASSVGRRRGAQETQYF.

The chain carries TRBV9 and TRBJ2-7; D is perhaps TRBD1 (5 bases). The CDR3 spans 12 residues. Germline CDR1 reads SGDLS; CDR2 reads YYNGEE. Trimming removed 3 bases at V and 3 bases at J, with 7 bases between. The CDR3 here is CASSGDSYEQYF. CDR3 DNA: TGTGCCAGCAGCGGAGACAGCTACGAGCAGTACTTC.

The table lists this clonotype with many counts. The V and J genes are TRBV4-3 and TRBJ2-1; 12 bases are a match to TRBD2. CDR3 length equals 15 residues. V shed 4 bases and J 9 bases; nucleotides not matched to a gene: 7. The germline CDR1 and CDR2 sequences are LGHNA and YSLEER. This CDR3 is CASSPTSGGWGEQFF. CDR3 nucleotide sequence: TGCGCCAGCAGCCCGACTAGCGGGGGCTGGGGTGAGCAGTTCTTC.

The chain recombines TRBV28 with TRBJ1-3; D remains ambiguous. The ends were cut back, 6 bases at V and 0 bases at J, with 12 bases in the middle. Germline CDR1 and CDR2: MDHEN and SYDVKM. This CDR3 is built from 15 residues. The CDR3 loop is CASSPGRVSGNTIYF. Here the CDR3 DNA reads TGTGCCAGCAGCCCCGGACGGGTCTCTGGAAACACCATATATTTT.

Ten or more counts support this clonotype. The chain recombines TRBV2 with TRBJ2-4, with D uncertain. V lost 3 bases and J 1 base, leaving 10 bases between the germline ends. CDR1 SNHLY and CDR2 FYNNEI come from the germline V gene. This CDR3 has 15 amino acids. The CDR3 bases are TGTGCCAGCAGTGAGGAAGGGCTTGCCAAAAACATTCAGTACTTC. Its protein is CASSEEGLAKNIQYF.

This clonotype was seen ten or more times. V and J are TRBV9 and TRBJ1-2, with unresolved D. Per the germline V gene, CDR1 is SGDLS and CDR2 is YYNGEE. The CDR3 is 14 residues long. The V gene lost 4 bases and the J gene lost 8 bases, with 18 bases spanning the gap. The CDR3 sequence is CASSLGRTEEGYTF. The CDR3 coding sequence is TGTGCCAGCAGCCTCGGACGGACGGAAGAGGGCTACACCTTC.

This clonotype was seen at least ten times. The rearrangement joins TRBV30 to TRBJ1-4; maybe TRBD1 (5 bases). The germline V gene has CDR1 GTSNPN and CDR2 SVGIG (reference sequence). This CDR3 contains 14 residues. V shed 7 bases and J shed 0 bases, with 12 bases lying between them. The CDR3: CAFTGGATNEKLFF. CDR3 nucleotides: TGTGCCTTTACGGGGGGAGCAACTAATGAAAAACTGTTTTTT.

This clonotype was detected a few times. This chain connects TRBV2 to TRBJ1-1, with D perhaps TRBD1 (6 bases). The CDR3 runs to 14 residues. V shed 2 bases and J shed 5 bases, with 12 bases lying between them. The V gene's germline CDR1 is SNHLY and CDR2 FYNNEI. CDR3 nucleotides: TGTGCCAGCAGTGAACGGCAGGGGCGGACTGAAGCTTTCTTT. As protein: CASSERQGRTEAFF. The full variable domain, with the rest looked up from reference TRBV2 and TRBJ1-1, is EPEVTQTPSHQVTQMGQEVILRCVPISNHLYFYWYRQILGQKVEFLVSFYNNEISEKSEIFDDQFSVERPDGSNFTLKIRSTKLEDSAMYFCASSERQGRTEAFFGQGTRLTVV.

This clonotype was counted many times. V gene TRBV13 combines with J gene TRBJ1-1; D not certain. Trimming shortened V by 1 base and J by 1 base, and 7 bases separated the two germline ends. The germline gives CDR1 PRHDT, CDR2 FYEKMQ (reference sequence). The CDR3 totals 14 residues. CDR3 in DNA: TGTGCCAGCAGCTTAGAGCGGTCGAACACTGAAGCTTTCTTT. This sequence encodes CASSLERSNTEAFF.

At least ten counts were recorded for this clonotype. The chain has TRBV6-5 and TRBJ2-2; D tentatively reads TRBD1 or TRBD2 (5 bases each). Trimming removed 0 bases at V and 5 bases at J, with 10 bases between. The CDR3 totals 15 residues. The germline gives CDR1 MNHEY, CDR2 SVGAGI. The chain's CDR3 is CASSYSFEGTGELFF. The CDR3, as DNA: TGTGCCAGCAGTTACTCGTTTGAGGGGACCGGGGAGCTGTTTTTT.

This clonotype occurred many times. The genes are TRBV23-1 and TRBJ1-5; no reliable D call. TRBV23-1 is identified as an open reading frame with a role that is uncertain. This CDR3 region has 16 residues. Trimming pared 0 bases from V and 5 bases from J, leaving 14 bases between. This CDR3 reads CASSQSPGSFYQPQHF. In nucleotides, the CDR3 is TGCGCCAGCAGTCAATCGCCCGGGTCCTTTTATCAGCCCCAGCATTTT.

The rearrangement links TRBV11-2 to TRBJ2-7, with unresolved D. V was cut by 1 base and J by 5 bases, with 12 bases left in between. The CDR3 spans 14 residues. CDR1 is SGHAT and CDR2 is FQNNGV in the germline V gene. The CDR3 nucleotides read TGTGCCAGCAGCTTAGCCAGAATTAAAGACGAGCAGTACTTC. Translating it yields CASSLARIKDEQYF. Complete variable domain (other parts from reference TRBV11-2 and TRBJ2-7): EAGVAQSPRYKIIEKRQSVAFWCNPISGHATLYWYQQILGQGPKLLIQFQNNGVVDDSQLPKDRFSAERLKGVDSTLKIQPAKLEDSAVYLCASSLARIKDEQYFGPGTRLTVT.

The chain employs TRBV30 and TRBJ1-3, with D hard to call. The CDR3 runs to 16 residues. With 0 bases removed from V and 3 bases from J, the gap between germline ends came to 15 bases. Germline CDR1 and CDR2: GTSNPN and SVGIG (reference sequence). Here the CDR3 reads CAWSVRGYRDGNTIYF. The CDR3 nucleotides are TGTGCCTGGAGTGTACGAGGGTACCGGGATGGAAACACCATATATTTT.

The rearrangement links TRBV12-3 or TRBV12-4 to TRBJ1-3, with 9 bases matching TRBD1. Trimming cost V 7 bases and J 8 bases; bases outside gene matches: 12. CDR3 size: 15 residues. The CDR3 protein is CASTSERDREHTIYF. In DNA, the CDR3 is TGTGCCAGCACCTCCGAACGGGACAGGGAACACACCATATATTTT.

This clonotype has more than one count but fewer than ten. V is TRBV7-9 and J is TRBJ2-3, with a possible D match to TRBD2 (6 bases). This CDR3 contains 13 residues. Trimming pared 1 base from V and 9 bases from J, leaving 11 bases between. Per germline, CDR1 SEHNR and CDR2 FQNEAQ (reference sequence). The CDR3 region has the DNA TGTGCCAGCAGCTTAGACGGAGGGGTCACGCAGTATTTT. This gives the protein CASSLDGGVTQYF.